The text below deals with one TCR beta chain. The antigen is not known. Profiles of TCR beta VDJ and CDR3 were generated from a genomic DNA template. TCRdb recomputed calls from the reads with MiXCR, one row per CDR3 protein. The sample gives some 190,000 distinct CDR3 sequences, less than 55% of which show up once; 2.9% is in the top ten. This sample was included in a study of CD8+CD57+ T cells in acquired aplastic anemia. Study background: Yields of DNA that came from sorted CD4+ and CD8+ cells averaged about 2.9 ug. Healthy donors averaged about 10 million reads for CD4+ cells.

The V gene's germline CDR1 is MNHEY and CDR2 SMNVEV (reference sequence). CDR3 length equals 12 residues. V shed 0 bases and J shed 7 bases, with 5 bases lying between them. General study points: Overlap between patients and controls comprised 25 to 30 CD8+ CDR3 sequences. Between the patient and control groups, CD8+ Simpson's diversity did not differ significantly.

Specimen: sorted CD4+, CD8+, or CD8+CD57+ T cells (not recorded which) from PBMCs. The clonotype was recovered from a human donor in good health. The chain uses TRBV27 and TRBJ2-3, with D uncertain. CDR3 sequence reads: CASSLSGHTQYF. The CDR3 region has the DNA TGTGCCAGCAGTTTATCAGGCCATACGCAGTATTTT.